These 26 T cell receptor beta chains were sequenced from one sample in a study of blood T cell repertoires in COVID-19. The protocol was immunoSEQ multiplex PCR, while the TCRdb copy is restricted to in-frame clones and leaves out a portion. The sample lists some 48,000 clones, around 90% occurring once. The sequencing input was peripheral blood. The receptors were sampled from an elderly woman in a cohort sampled during active or convalescent COVID-19.

In this sample, this clone turned up a few times. This chain joins TRBV3-1 (or the pseudogene TRBV3-2) and TRBJ1-1, with TRBD1 identical over 7 bases. The V gene end was trimmed by 4 bases and the J gene end by 5 bases; junction bases not matched to a gene: 10. Germline assignment: CDR1 LGHDT and CDR2 YNNKEL (reference sequence). CDR3 length: 15 amino acids. CDR3 nucleotides: TGTGCCAGCAGCCCGACGACAGGGTCGGGGACTGAAGCTTTCTTT. Its translation: CASSPTTGSGTEAFF.

V gene TRBV18 combines with J gene TRBJ1-5; TRBD1 is a possible D gene (5 bases). CDR3 size: 13 residues. V lost 3 bases to trimming and J lost 7 bases, with 10 bases between them. The V gene's germline CDR1 is KGHSH and CDR2 LQKENI. The CDR3, as DNA: TGTGCCAGCTCACCGGCAGGGCACCAGCCCCAGCATTTT. This gives the protein CASSPAGHQPQHF.

This clone occurred a few times. The chain recombines TRBV7-2 with TRBJ1-6, with 7 bases identical to TRBD1. The CDR3 covers 15 residues. Per germline, CDR1 SGHTA and CDR2 FQGNSA. Losses at the gene ends were 1 base for V and 7 bases for J; bases not matched to a gene: 4. The CDR3: CASSLGQQGNSPLHF. CDR3 DNA: TGTGCCAGCAGCTTAGGACAACAGGGGAATTCACCCCTCCACTTT.

V and J are TRBV6-6 and TRBJ1-5; TRBD1 might be the D (5 bases). In germline, CDR1 is MNHNY, CDR2 SVGAGI (reference sequence). V lost 3 bases and J lost 6, with 9 bases in between. The CDR3 has 13 residues. Here the CDR3 reads CASSYPQGQPQHF. In nucleotides, the CDR3 is TGTGCCAGCAGTTATCCCCAGGGTCAGCCCCAGCATTTT.

The rearrangement uses TRBV6-5 and TRBJ2-1; 7 bases are shared with TRBD2. The CDR3 has 15 amino acids. The ends lost 8 bases at V and 3 bases at J; junction bases unmatched: 10. Looked up from germline, CDR1 is MNHEY and CDR2 is SVGAGI. CDR3 in amino acids: CASCRSAGLYNEQFF. CDR3 bases: TGTGCCAGCTGCCGGTCAGCGGGGCTCTACAATGAGCAGTTCTTC.

The chain joins TRBV5-1 to TRBJ1-4, with 7 nucleotides matching TRBD1. Germline loops: CDR1 SGHRS, CDR2 YFSETQ. The CDR3 extends over 16 amino acids. V lost 0 bases, J lost 8 bases, and 10 bases stayed unmatched. CDR3 protein: CASSLDTRQGWEKLFF. CDR3 sequence (DNA): TGCGCCAGCAGCTTGGATACCAGACAGGGTTGGGAAAAACTGTTTTTT.

The chain recombines TRBV30 with TRBJ2-7, with 11 bases lining up with TRBD2. Germline V gene lookup returns CDR1 GTSNPN and CDR2 SVGIG (reference sequence). Losses at the gene ends were 5 bases for V and 4 bases for J; bases not matched to a gene: 7. This CDR3 has 14 amino acids. This CDR3 reads CAWHTSGSGYEQYF. In nucleotides, the CDR3 is TGTGCCTGGCATACTAGCGGGAGTGGATACGAGCAGTACTTC. Full variable domain (remainder filled in from reference TRBV30 and TRBJ2-7): SQTIHQWPATLVQPVGSPLSLECTVEGTSNPNLYWYRQAAGRGLQLLFYSVGIGQISSEVPQNLSASRPQDRQFILSSKKLLLSDSGFYLCAWHTSGSGYEQYFGPGTRLTVT.

V gene TRBV29-1 combines with J gene TRBJ1-3; D is perhaps TRBD1 (6 bases). Trimming removed 6 bases from V and 2 bases from J, with 11 bases in between. The length of the CDR3 is 13 residues. In germline, CDR1 is SQVTM, CDR2 ANQGSEA. The CDR3 loop is CSVANRAGNTIYF. The CDR3 DNA follows: TGCAGCGTGGCGAACAGGGCTGGAAACACCATATATTTT. The entire variable domain, with the rest obtained from reference TRBV29-1 and TRBJ1-3, is as follows: SAVISQKPSRDICQRGTSLTIQCQVDSQVTMMFWYRQQPGQSLTLIATANQGSEATYESGFVIDKFPISRPNLTFSTLTVSNMSPEDSSIYLCSVANRAGNTIYFGEGSWLTVV.

The rearrangement links TRBV24-1 to TRBJ2-3, with 8 nucleotides matching TRBD1. The V and J ends lost 1 base and 1 base, in that order; junction bases with no gene match: 3. The length of the CDR3 is 16 residues. The V gene's germline CDR1 is KGHDR and CDR2 SFDVKD. CDR3 protein: CATSDFSGQGTDTQYF. CDR3 nucleotide sequence: TGTGCCACCAGTGATTTTTCGGGACAGGGCACAGATACGCAGTATTTT.

The V call is TRBV6-6, the J call TRBJ2-7, with D perhaps TRBD1 (6 bases). Germline V gene lookup returns CDR1 MNHNY and CDR2 SVGAGI (reference sequence). The CDR3 is made up of 14 amino acids. V was shortened by 6 bases and J by 2 bases, with 14 bases between the two germline ends. This chain's CDR3 is CASSVDRSPYEQYF. The CDR3 bases are TGTGCCAGCAGCGTCGACAGGTCCCCCTACGAGCAGTACTTC.

This sequence joins TRBV6-5 and TRBJ2-7; 8 bases are shared with TRBD1. The CDR3 covers 15 residues. Germline V gene lookup returns CDR1 MNHEY and CDR2 SVGAGI. The trim removed 6 bases at V and 2 bases at J, leaving 9 bases unmatched. The CDR3 spells CASRRNDRGAYEQYF. The CDR3 DNA reads as TGTGCCAGCAGACGTAATGACAGGGGTGCCTACGAGCAGTACTTC.

The genes are TRBV6-2 or TRBV6-3 and TRBJ2-7; 14 bases agree with TRBD2. The CDR3 totals 16 residues. The V gene end was trimmed by 5 bases and the J gene end by 3 bases; junction bases not matched to a gene: 6. Germline lookup yields CDR1 MNHEY and CDR2 SVGEGT. The CDR3: CASSRLAGGPSYEQYF. CDR3 nucleotides: TGTGCCAGCAGTCGACTAGCGGGAGGGCCTAGCTACGAGCAGTACTTC.

This clone came up a few times. The chain links TRBV5-1 to TRBJ2-7; 10 nucleotides agree with TRBD2. Germline values: CDR1 SGHRS, CDR2 YFSETQ. Trimming cost V 4 bases and J 2 bases; bases outside gene matches: 9. This CDR3 has 16 amino acids. CDR3 nucleotides: TGCGCCAGCAGCCTCACAGGACTAGCGGAGACCTACGAGCAGTACTTC. Encoded protein: CASSLTGLAETYEQYF.

This chain joins TRBV5-4 and TRBJ1-6; 11 nucleotides line up with TRBD1. Per the germline V gene, CDR1 is SGHNT and CDR2 is YYREEE (reference sequence). This CDR3 is 15 amino acids long. The V and J ends lost 4 bases and 8 bases, in that order; junction bases with no gene match: 5. As DNA, the CDR3 is TGTGCCAGCAGCAACCGGGACAGGGGGTATTCACCCCTCCACTTT. Translation: CASSNRDRGYSPLHF.

The chain joins TRBV11-2 to TRBJ2-1, with D possibly matching TRBD2 (5 bases). The ends were cut back, 6 bases at V and 2 bases at J, with 17 bases in the middle. The germline gives CDR1 SGHAT, CDR2 FQNNGV. The CDR3 loop spans 16 amino acids. The DNA of the CDR3 is TGTGCCAGCAGATTGGACTCGGGATTAACCTACAATGAGCAGTTCTTC. Translation: CASRLDSGLTYNEQFF. The variable domain in full, completed from reference TRBV11-2 and TRBJ2-1, reads EAGVAQSPRYKIIEKRQSVAFWCNPISGHATLYWYQQILGQGPKLLIQFQNNGVVDDSQLPKDRFSAERLKGVDSTLKIQPAKLEDSAVYLCASRLDSGLTYNEQFFGPGTRLTVL.

The chain couples TRBV9 to TRBJ2-3, with 7 bases matching TRBD2. This CDR3 is built from 15 residues. From germline, CDR1 is SGDLS and CDR2 YYNGEE. Unmatched junction bases numbered 5, after V lost 2 bases and J lost 2 bases. In DNA form, the CDR3 reads TGTGCCAGCAGCGTCCCAGCGGGGCCCACAGATACGCAGTATTTT. Its protein is CASSVPAGPTDTQYF.

In its sample, this clone was seen a few times. The chain uses TRBV7-2 and TRBJ1-1, with D perhaps matching TRBD1 (5 bases). V was pared by 0 bases and J by 4 bases, with 12 bases between. Germline V gene sequence: CDR1 SGHTA, CDR2 FQGNSA. The CDR3 is 15 amino acids. This CDR3 is CASSLAQGSATEAFF. Written as DNA, the CDR3 is TGTGCCAGCAGCTTAGCCCAGGGAAGCGCCACTGAAGCTTTCTTT.

The chain combines TRBV7-9 with TRBJ1-1, with 10 bases lining up with TRBD1. This CDR3 has 16 residues. Unmatched junction bases numbered 11, after V lost 0 bases and J lost 10 bases. Germline CDR1 is SEHNR and CDR2 is FQNEAQ (reference sequence). CDR3 nucleotides: TGTGCCAGCAGCTTAGCCCCCGGGACAGGGGCGTCGGGAGCTTTCTTT. The encoded protein is CASSLAPGTGASGAFF.

V is TRBV11-3 and J is TRBJ1-2; 9 bases match TRBD1. The germline V gene has CDR1 SGHNT and CDR2 YENEEA. This CDR3 comprises 12 residues. J lost 8 bases, V lost 5 bases, and 3 bases had no gene match. This chain's CDR3 is CASSRTGAGYTF. The CDR3 DNA follows: TGTGCCAGCAGCAGGACAGGGGCCGGCTACACCTTC.

The chain combines TRBV6-5 with TRBJ2-2, with no clear D. Per the germline V gene, CDR1 is MNHEY and CDR2 is SVGAGI. The CDR3 contains 15 residues. V was cut by 0 bases and J by 6 bases, with 11 bases left in between. CDR3 nucleotide sequence: TGTGCCAGCAGTTACTCGAGATCAGGTCCCGGGGAGCTGTTTTTT. Translation: CASSYSRSGPGELFF.

The chain combines TRBV5-1 with TRBJ1-1; D is unclear. Germline V gene data show CDR1 as SGHRS and CDR2 as YFSETQ. The V end was cut by 1 base, the J end by 1 base, with 11 bases between. The CDR3 contains 15 residues. The CDR3 spells CASSLRTAENTEAFF. As DNA, the CDR3 is TGCGCCAGCAGCTTGAGAACAGCGGAGAACACTGAAGCTTTCTTT. The complete variable domain, with remaining parts taken from reference TRBV5-1 and TRBJ1-1, reads KAGVTQTPRYLIKTRGQQVTLSCSPISGHRSVSWYQQTPGQGLQFLFEYFSETQRNKGNFPGRFSGRQFSNSRSEMNVSTLELGDSALYLCASSLRTAENTEAFFGQGTRLTVV.

This clone was recorded once. The chain uses TRBV29-1 and TRBJ2-7; possibly TRBD1 for D (6 bases). The CDR3 has 17 amino acids. Looked up from germline, CDR1 is SQVTM and CDR2 is ANQGSEA. V was pared by 4 bases and J by 1 base, with 23 bases between. The CDR3 protein is CSVVGHRDGARSYEQYF. The CDR3, as DNA: TGCAGCGTTGTAGGGCACAGGGACGGTGCTCGGTCCTACGAGCAGTACTTC.

This chain connects TRBV30 to TRBJ1-5; D not resolved. The V end was cut by 7 bases, the J end by 0 bases, with 7 bases between. CDR1 is GTSNPN and CDR2 is SVGIG in the germline V gene (reference sequence). The CDR3 spans 12 residues. CDR3 sequence: CAFDYSNQPQHF. The CDR3 nucleotides are TGTGCCTTTGACTATAGCAATCAGCCCCAGCATTTT.

The rearrangement uses TRBV7-9 and TRBJ1-4, with 8 bases matching TRBD1. The germline gives CDR1 SEHNR, CDR2 FQNEAQ (reference sequence). V shed 3 bases, J shed 3 bases, and the junction held 6 bases outside the gene matches. The CDR3 contains 16 residues. CDR3 DNA sequence: TGTGCCAGCAGCTTGAGACAGGGGAGGTCTAATGAAAAACTGTTTTTT. Encoded protein: CASSLRQGRSNEKLFF.

The chain carries TRBV2 and TRBJ2-5, with D perhaps matching TRBD2 (6 bases). The germline V gene encodes CDR1 SNHLY and CDR2 FYNNEI. The CDR3 spans 14 residues. The germline V and J ends were trimmed by 5 bases and 5 bases, with 15 bases remaining between them. The CDR3 DNA is TGTGCCAGCAGTCTGGACTTGGGGGGTGAGACCCAGTACTTC. Protein: CASSLDLGGETQYF. The whole variable domain, filled in from reference TRBV2 and TRBJ2-5, reads EPEVTQTPSHQVTQMGQEVILRCVPISNHLYFYWYRQILGQKVEFLVSFYNNEISEKSEIFDDQFSVERPDGSNFTLKIRSTKLEDSAMYFCASSLDLGGETQYFGPGTRLLVL.

This chain connects TRBV23-1 to TRBJ2-7; 7 nucleotides match TRBD2. TRBV23-1 is an ORF, and what it does is uncertain. The CDR3 extends over 12 amino acids. With V trimmed by 11 bases and J by 3 bases, 7 bases remained unmatched. The CDR3 loop reads CAGGGRLYEQYF. The DNA of the CDR3 is TGCGCCGGGGGAGGGAGACTCTACGAGCAGTACTTC.